The source of this TCR beta chain is a study of OX40 agonist ivuxolimab in advanced cancers. Germline CDR1 MNHEY, CDR2 SMNVEV (reference sequence). CDR3 size: 14 residues. The V gene lost 5 bases and the J gene lost 0 bases, with 10 bases spanning the gap. Using immunoSEQ multiplex PCR, the repertoire was profiled, and TCRdb retains in-frame clones only, with some absent. The repertoire has about 86,000 clones, 70% to 90% of them found once; the top ten carry roughly 1.4%. The sequences come from CD4+ or CD8+ T cells sorted from blood, collected in a trial of the OX40 agonist ivuxolimab. This TCR came from an adult with an advanced solid tumor such as melanoma, head and neck, liver or kidney cancer. The V gene is TRBV27, the J gene TRBJ1-1; D may be TRBD1 (6 bases). CDR3 bases: TGTGCCAGCAGTAGACAGGTCCTGAACACTGAAGCTTTCTTT. Translating it yields CASSRQVLNTEAFF.